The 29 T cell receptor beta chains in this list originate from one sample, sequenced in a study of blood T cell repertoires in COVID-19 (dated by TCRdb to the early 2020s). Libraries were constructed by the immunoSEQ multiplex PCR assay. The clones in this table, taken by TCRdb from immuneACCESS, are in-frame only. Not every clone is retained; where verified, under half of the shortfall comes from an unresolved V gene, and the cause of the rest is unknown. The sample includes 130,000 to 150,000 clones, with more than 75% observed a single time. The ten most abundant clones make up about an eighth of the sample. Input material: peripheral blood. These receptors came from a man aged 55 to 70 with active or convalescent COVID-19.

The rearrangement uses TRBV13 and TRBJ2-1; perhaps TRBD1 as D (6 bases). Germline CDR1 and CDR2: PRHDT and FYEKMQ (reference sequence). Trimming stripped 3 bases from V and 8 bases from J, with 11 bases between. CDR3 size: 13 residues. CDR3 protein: CASSFPQGDEQFF. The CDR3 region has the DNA TGTGCCAGCAGCTTCCCACAGGGCGATGAGCAGTTCTTC.

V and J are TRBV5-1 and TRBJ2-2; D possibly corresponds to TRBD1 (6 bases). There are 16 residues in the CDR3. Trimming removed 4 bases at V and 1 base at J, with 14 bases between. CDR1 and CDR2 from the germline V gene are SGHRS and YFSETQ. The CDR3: CASSLVGARNTGELFF. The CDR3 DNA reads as TGCGCCAGCAGCCTCGTGGGGGCCAGGAACACCGGGGAGCTGTTTTTT.

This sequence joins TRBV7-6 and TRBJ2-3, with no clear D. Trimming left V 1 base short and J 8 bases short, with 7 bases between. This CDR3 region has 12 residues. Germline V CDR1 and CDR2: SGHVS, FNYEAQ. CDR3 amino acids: CASSLGGATQYF. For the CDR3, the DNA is TGTGCCAGCAGCTTAGGCGGAGCTACGCAGTATTTT. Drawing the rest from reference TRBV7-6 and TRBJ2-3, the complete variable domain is GAGVSQSPRYKVTKRGQDVALRCDPISGHVSLYWYRQALGQGPEFLTYFNYEAQQDKSGLPNDRFSAERPEGSISTLTIQRTEQRDSAMYRCASSLGGATQYFGPGTRLTVL.

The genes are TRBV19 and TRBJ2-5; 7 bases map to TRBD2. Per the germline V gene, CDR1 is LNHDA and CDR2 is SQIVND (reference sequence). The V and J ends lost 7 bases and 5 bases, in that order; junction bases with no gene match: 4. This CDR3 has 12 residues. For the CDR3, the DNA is TGTGCCAGTAAGGGAGGGGCCGAGACCCAGTACTTC. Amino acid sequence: CASKGGAETQYF.

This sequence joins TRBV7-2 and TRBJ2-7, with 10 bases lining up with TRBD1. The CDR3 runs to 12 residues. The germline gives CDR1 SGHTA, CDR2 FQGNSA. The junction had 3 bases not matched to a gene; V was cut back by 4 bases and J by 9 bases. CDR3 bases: TGTGCCAGCAGCTCCGACAGGGGGCCGCAGTACTTC. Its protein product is CASSSDRGPQYF.

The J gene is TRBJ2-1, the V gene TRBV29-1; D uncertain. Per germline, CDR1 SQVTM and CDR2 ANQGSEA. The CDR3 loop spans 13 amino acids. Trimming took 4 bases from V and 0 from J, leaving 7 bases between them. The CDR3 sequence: CSVGKASYNEQFF. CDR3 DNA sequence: TGCAGCGTTGGTAAAGCCTCCTACAATGAGCAGTTCTTC.

The CDR3 DNA follows: TGCAGCGTTTCACCCGGGACATTGAACTACGAGCAGTACTTC. It is translated as CSVSPGTLNYEQYF. The genes are TRBV29-1 and TRBJ2-7; D might be TRBD1 (6 bases). CDR3 length: 14 residues. V shed 5 bases and J shed 3 bases, with 17 bases lying between them. Germline CDR1 is SQVTM and CDR2 is ANQGSEA.

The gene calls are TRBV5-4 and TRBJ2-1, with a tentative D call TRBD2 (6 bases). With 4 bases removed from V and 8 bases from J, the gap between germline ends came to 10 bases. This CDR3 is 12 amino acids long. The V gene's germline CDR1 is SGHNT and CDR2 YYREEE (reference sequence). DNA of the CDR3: TGTGCCAGCAGCGTTAGCGGCGATGAGCAGTTCTTC. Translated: CASSVSGDEQFF.

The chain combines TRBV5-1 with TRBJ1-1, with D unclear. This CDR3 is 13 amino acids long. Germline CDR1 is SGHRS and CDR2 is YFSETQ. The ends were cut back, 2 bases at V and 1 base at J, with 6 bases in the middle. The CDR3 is CASSLQQNTEAFF. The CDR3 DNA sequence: TGCGCCAGCAGCTTACAGCAGAACACTGAAGCTTTCTTT.

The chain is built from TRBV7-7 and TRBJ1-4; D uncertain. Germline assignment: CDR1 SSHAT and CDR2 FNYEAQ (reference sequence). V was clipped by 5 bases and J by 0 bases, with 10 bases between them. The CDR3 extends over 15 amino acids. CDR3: CASSPGVATNEKLFF. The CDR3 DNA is TGTGCCAGCAGCCCCGGGGTTGCAACTAATGAAAAACTGTTTTTT.

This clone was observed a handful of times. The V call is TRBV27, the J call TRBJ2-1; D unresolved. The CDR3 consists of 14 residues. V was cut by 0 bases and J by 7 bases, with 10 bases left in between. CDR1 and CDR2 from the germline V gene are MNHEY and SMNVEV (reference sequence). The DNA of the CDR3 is TGTGCCAGCAGTTTATCGAATCTGGAGAATGAGCAGTTCTTC. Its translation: CASSLSNLENEQFF.

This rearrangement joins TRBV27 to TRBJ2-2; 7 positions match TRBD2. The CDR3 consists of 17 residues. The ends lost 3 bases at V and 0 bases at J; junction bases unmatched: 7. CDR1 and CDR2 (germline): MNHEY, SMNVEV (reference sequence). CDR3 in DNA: TGTGCCAGCAGTTTTCGTGCTAGCGGAGCGAACACCGGGGAGCTGTTTTTT. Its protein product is CASSFRASGANTGELFF.

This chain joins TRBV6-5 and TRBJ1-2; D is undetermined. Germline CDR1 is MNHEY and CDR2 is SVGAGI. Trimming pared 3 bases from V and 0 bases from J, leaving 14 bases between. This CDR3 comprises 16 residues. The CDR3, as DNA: TGTGCCAGCAGTTATTTCCCAGGAAGAGCTAACTATGGCTACACCTTC. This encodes CASSYFPGRANYGYTF.

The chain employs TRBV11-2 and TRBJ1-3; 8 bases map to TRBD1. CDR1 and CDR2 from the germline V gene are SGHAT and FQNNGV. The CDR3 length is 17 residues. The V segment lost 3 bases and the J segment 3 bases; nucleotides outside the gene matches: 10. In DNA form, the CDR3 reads TGTGCCAGCAGCTTTCGACAGGGGAGGCGGATTGGAAACACCATATATTTT. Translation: CASSFRQGRRIGNTIYF.

Written as DNA, the CDR3 is TGTGCCAGCAGCGTAGCCGACAGGGTCCTGGACGAGCAGTACTTC. Its translation: CASSVADRVLDEQYF. The rearrangement uses TRBV9 and TRBJ2-7, with 7 bases identical to TRBD1. Trimming took 0 bases from V and 5 from J; bases not matched to a gene: 8. This CDR3 spans 15 amino acids. Germline values: CDR1 SGDLS, CDR2 YYNGEE. The complete variable domain, with remaining parts taken from reference TRBV9 and TRBJ2-7, reads DSGVTQTPKHLITATGQRVTLRCSPRSGDLSVYWYQQSLDQGLQFLIQYYNGEERAKGNILERFSAQQFPDLHSELNLSSLELGDSALYFCASSVADRVLDEQYFGPGTRLTVT.

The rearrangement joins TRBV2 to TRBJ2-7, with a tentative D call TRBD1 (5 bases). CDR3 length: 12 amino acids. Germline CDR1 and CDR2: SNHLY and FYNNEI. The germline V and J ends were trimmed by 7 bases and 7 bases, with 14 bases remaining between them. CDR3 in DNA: TGTGCCAGCATCGCCGCAGGGTGTGAGCAGTACTTC. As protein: CASIAAGCEQYF.

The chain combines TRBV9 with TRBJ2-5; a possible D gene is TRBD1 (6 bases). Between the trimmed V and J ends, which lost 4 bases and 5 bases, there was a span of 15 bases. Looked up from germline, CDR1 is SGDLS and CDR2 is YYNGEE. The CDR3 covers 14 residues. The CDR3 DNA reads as TGTGCCAGCAGCTTCGGACAGTGGGGCGAGACCCAGTACTTC. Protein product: CASSFGQWGETQYF.

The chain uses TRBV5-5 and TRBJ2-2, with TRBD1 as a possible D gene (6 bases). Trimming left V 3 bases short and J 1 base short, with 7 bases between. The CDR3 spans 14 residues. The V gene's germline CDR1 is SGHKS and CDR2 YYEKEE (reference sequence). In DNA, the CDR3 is TGTGCCAGCAGCTCACAGGGGAACACCGGGGAGCTGTTTTTT. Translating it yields CASSSQGNTGELFF.

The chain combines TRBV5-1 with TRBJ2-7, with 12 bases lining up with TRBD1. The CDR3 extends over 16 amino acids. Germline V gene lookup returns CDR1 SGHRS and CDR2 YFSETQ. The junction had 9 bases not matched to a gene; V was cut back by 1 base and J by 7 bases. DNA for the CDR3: TGCGCCAGCAGCTTGACGGTCGGGACAGGGGGCAGTGAGCAGTACTTC. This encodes CASSLTVGTGGSEQYF.

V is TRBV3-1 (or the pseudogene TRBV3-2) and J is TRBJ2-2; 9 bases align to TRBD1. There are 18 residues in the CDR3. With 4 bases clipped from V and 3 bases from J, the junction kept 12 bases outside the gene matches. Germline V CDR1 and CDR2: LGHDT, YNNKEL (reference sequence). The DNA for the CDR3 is TGTGCCAGCAGCCTATACAGGGGGCGCAGGGGTTACACCGGGGAGCTGTTTTTT. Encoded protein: CASSLYRGRRGYTGELFF.

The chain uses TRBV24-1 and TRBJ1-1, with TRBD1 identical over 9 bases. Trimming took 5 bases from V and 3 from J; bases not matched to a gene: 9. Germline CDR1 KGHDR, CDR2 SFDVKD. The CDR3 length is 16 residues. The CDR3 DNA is TGTGCCACCAGTGCCGGGACAGGGAAAGGGGACACTGAAGCTTTCTTT. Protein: CATSAGTGKGDTEAFF.

The CDR3 DNA reads TGTGCCAGCAGCCAAGATGGGCAGTTGGATGGCTACACCTTC. It codes for CASSQDGQLDGYTF. This chain links TRBV4-2 with TRBJ1-2, with D unclear. The V and J ends lost 0 bases and 6 bases respectively, with 11 bases between them. This CDR3 has 14 residues. The germline V gene has CDR1 LGHNA and CDR2 YNFKEQ.

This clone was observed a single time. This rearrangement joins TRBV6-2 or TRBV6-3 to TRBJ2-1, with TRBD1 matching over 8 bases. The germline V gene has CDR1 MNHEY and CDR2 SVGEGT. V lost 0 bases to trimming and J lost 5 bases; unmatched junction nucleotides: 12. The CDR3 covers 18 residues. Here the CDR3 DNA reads TGTGCCAGCAGTTACTCGAGACAGTTCGGGACAGGCCACAATGAGCAGTTCTTC. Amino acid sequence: CASSYSRQFGTGHNEQFF.

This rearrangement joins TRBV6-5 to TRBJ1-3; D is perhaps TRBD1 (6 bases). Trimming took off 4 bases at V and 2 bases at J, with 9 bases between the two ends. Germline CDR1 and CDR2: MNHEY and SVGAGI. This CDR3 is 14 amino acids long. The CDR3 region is CASSSGGPGNTIYF. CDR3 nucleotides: TGTGCCAGCAGTTCTGGGGGCCCTGGAAACACCATATATTTT.

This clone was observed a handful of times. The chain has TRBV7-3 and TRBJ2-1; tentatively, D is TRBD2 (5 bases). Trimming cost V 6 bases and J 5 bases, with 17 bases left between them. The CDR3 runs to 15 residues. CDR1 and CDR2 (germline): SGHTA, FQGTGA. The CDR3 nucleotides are TGTGCCAGCAGTCTGGTGAGGGCTGGTCACAATGAGCAGTTCTTC. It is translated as CASSLVRAGHNEQFF.

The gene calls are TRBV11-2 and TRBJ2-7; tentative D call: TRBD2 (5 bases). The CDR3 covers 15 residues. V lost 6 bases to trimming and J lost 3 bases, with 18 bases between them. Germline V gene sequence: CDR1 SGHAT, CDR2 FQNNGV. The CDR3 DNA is TGTGCCAGCAGTGTTACCGACGGAGGCCTCTACGAGCAGTACTTC. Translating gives CASSVTDGGLYEQYF.

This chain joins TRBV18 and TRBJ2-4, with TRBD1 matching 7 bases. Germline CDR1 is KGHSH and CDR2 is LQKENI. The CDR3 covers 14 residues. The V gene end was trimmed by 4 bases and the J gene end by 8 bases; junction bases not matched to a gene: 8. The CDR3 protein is CASSLDRQGDIQYF. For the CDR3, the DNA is TGTGCCAGCTCACTCGACAGGCAGGGGGACATTCAGTACTTC.

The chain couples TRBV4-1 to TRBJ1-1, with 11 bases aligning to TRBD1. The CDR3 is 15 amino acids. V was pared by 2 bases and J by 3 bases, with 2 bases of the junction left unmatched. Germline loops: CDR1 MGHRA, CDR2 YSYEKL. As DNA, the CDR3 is TGCGCCAGCAGCCAATCGGGACAGGGGGACACTGAAGCTTTCTTT. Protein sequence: CASSQSGQGDTEAFF.

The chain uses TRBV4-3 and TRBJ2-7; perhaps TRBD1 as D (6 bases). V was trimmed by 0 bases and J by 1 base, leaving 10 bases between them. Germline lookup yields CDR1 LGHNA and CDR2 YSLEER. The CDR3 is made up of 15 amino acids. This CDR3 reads CASSQDHTGSYEQYF. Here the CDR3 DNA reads TGCGCCAGCAGCCAAGATCACACAGGGTCCTACGAGCAGTACTTC.